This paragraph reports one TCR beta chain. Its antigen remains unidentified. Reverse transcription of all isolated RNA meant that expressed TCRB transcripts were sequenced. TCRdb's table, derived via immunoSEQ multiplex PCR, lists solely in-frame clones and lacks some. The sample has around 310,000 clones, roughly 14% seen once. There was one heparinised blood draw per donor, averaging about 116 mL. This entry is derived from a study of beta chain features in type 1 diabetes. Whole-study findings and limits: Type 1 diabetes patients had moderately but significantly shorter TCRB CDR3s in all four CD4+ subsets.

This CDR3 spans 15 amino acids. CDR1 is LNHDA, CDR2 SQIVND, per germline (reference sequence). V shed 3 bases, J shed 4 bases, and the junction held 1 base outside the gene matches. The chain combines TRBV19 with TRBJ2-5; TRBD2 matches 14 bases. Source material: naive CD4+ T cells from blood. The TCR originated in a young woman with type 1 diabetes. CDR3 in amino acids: CASSIGTSGRETQYF. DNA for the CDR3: TGTGCCAGTAGTATTGGGACTAGCGGGAGAGAGACCCAGTACTTC.